The 19 T cell receptor beta chains below come from one sample, sequenced in a study of blood T cells in healthy people across ages. With a J-beta primer mix and a sample-barcoded 5' primer, a second PCR ran 7 to 11 cycles. TCRdb independently ran MiXCR on the 5' RACE reads; one entry per CDR3 protein. The table lists about 1.6 million distinct CDR3 sequences, around 36% of them singletons. The specimen sequenced was blood. The receptors here all came from a young woman in good health.

This clonotype appeared a few times. The gene calls are TRBV5-1 and TRBJ1-6; a weak D match, TRBD1 (5 bases). Germline CDR1 is SGHRS and CDR2 is YFSETQ. The V gene lost 4 bases and the J gene lost 7 bases, with 12 bases spanning the gap. The CDR3 is made up of 14 amino acids. CDR3 sequence reads: CASSPGRKNSPLHF. As DNA, the CDR3 is TGCGCCAGCAGCCCGGGACGGAAGAATTCACCCCTCCACTTT.

This chain uses TRBV3-1 with TRBJ2-7; TRBD2 agrees at 8 bases. The trim removed 7 bases at V and 8 bases at J, leaving 13 bases unmatched. Looked up from germline, CDR1 is LGHDT and CDR2 is YNNKEL (reference sequence). The CDR3 is 14 residues long. The CDR3, as DNA: TGTGCCAGCACCTTAACTAGCGGATCCAGTAAGCAGTACTTC. Protein sequence: CASTLTSGSSKQYF.

CDR3 sequence reads: CASNPYSNQPQHF. The DNA of the CDR3 is TGTGCCAGCAATCCGTATAGCAATCAGCCCCAGCATTTT. This chain uses TRBV6-1 with TRBJ1-5, with D unclear. Germline-derived CDR1 and CDR2 are MNHNS and SASEGT. Between the trimmed V and J ends, which lost 7 bases and 0 bases, there was a span of 7 bases. The CDR3 extends over 13 amino acids.

The chain uses TRBV14 and TRBJ2-5, with 9 bases identical to TRBD1. The J call is uncertain, as TRBJ2-7 better fits the DNA end. CDR1 SGHDN and CDR2 FVKESK come from the germline V gene. This CDR3 is 17 amino acids long. As DNA, the CDR3 is TGTGCCAGCAGCAGAAGAGGTTTAAGGGACAGGGACCACGAGCAGTACTTC. Residues: CASSRRGLRDRDHEQYF.

This clonotype was picked up many times. The chain recombines TRBV4-1 with TRBJ1-4; possible D gene TRBD1, 5 bases. Deletions cut 1 base from V and 7 bases from J, with 13 bases between. Germline V gives CDR1 MGHRA, CDR2 YSYEKL. This CDR3 contains 15 residues. CDR3 protein: CASSQGWGGIEKLFF. Written as DNA, the CDR3 is TGCGCCAGCAGCCAAGGGTGGGGGGGAATTGAAAAACTGTTTTTT.

This clonotype has only a few counts. This rearrangement joins TRBV20-1 to TRBJ1-1; TRBD1 aligns across 7 bases. CDR1 is DFQATT and CDR2 is SNEGSKA in the germline V gene (reference sequence). The V gene end was trimmed by 0 bases and the J gene end by 1 base; junction bases not matched to a gene: 2. The CDR3 contains 14 residues. CDR3 loop: CSARDDRENTEAFF. The CDR3 DNA reads as TGCAGTGCTAGAGATGACAGGGAGAACACTGAAGCTTTCTTT.

The rearrangement joins TRBV15 to TRBJ2-1; TRBD1 aligns across 11 bases. The CDR3 extends over 16 amino acids. The germline V gene encodes CDR1 LNHNV and CDR2 YYDKDF (reference sequence). V trimming: 1 base; J trimming: 9 bases; junction bases outside the gene matches: 8. The chain's CDR3 is CATSRGGTGGKGEQFF. Here the CDR3 DNA reads TGTGCCACCAGCAGAGGTGGGACAGGGGGAAAGGGTGAGCAGTTCTTC.

V is TRBV10-3 and J is TRBJ2-2; the D is unclear. Between the trimmed V and J ends, which lost 2 bases and 6 bases, there was a span of 13 bases. Germline V lookup: CDR1 ENHRY, CDR2 SYGVKD. This CDR3 is 15 amino acids long. CDR3: CAISEGQLLPGELFF. The CDR3 DNA follows: TGTGCCATCAGTGAGGGGCAGCTGTTACCCGGGGAGCTGTTTTTT.

The V call is TRBV7-7, the J call TRBJ2-1, with TRBD2 matching over 7 bases. The CDR3 length is 15 residues. Germline V gives CDR1 SSHAT, CDR2 FNYEAQ (reference sequence). The J segment lost 5 bases and the V segment lost 4 bases, leaving 8 bases of the junction unmatched. CDR3 DNA sequence: TGTGCCAGCAGCTCCCAGCGGGGAATACACAATGAGCAGTTCTTC. Its protein product is CASSSQRGIHNEQFF.

This clonotype was seen a few times. This chain connects TRBV29-1 to TRBJ2-3; 9 bases are shared with TRBD1. CDR1 is SQVTM, CDR2 ANQGSEA, per germline. The V segment lost 4 bases and the J segment 3 bases; nucleotides outside the gene matches: 2. The CDR3 has 13 residues. The CDR3 reads CSVVDRGTDTQYF. DNA of the CDR3: TGCAGCGTTGTGGACAGGGGAACAGATACGCAGTATTTT.

This clonotype was seen more than once but under ten times. The genes are TRBV7-9 and TRBJ1-1; 10 nucleotides align to TRBD1. Germline CDR1 is SEHNR and CDR2 is FQNEAQ (reference sequence). The V and J ends lost 8 bases and 5 bases, in that order; junction bases with no gene match: 11. The CDR3 runs 15 residues. The chain's CDR3 is CASSRAGQGGTEAFF. The CDR3, as DNA: TGTGCCAGCTCCCGAGCAGGACAGGGGGGGACTGAAGCTTTCTTT.

This clonotype was seen a handful of times. V and J are TRBV27 and TRBJ2-1; D not certain. The CDR3 spans 11 residues. The ends were cut back, 2 bases at V and 10 bases at J, with 6 bases in the middle. In germline, CDR1 is MNHEY, CDR2 SMNVEV (reference sequence). The CDR3 sequence is CASSLGKEQFF. The DNA of the CDR3 is TGTGCCAGCAGTTTAGGTAAGGAGCAGTTCTTC.

This clonotype was seen many times. The rearrangement links TRBV7-2 to TRBJ2-4; D unresolved. Trimming removed 2 bases from V and 0 bases from J, with 11 bases in between. The germline V gene has CDR1 SGHTA and CDR2 FQGNSA. This CDR3 spans 16 amino acids. The CDR3 protein is CASSLNPWTAKNIQYF. Here the CDR3 DNA reads TGTGCCAGCAGCTTAAACCCATGGACAGCCAAAAACATTCAGTACTTC.

There are a few counts of this clonotype. The chain has TRBV7-9 and TRBJ2-7, with D possibly matching TRBD2 (6 bases). In germline, CDR1 is SEHNR, CDR2 FQNEAQ (reference sequence). This CDR3 has 14 amino acids. V was cut by 1 base and J by 5 bases, with 12 bases left in between. The CDR3 bases are TGTGCCAGCAGCTTAGACCCAGGGAGGAACGAGCAGTACTTC. It translates to CASSLDPGRNEQYF.

The CDR3 loop is CSAHDRANEQFF. CDR3 nucleotides: TGCAGTGCCCACGACAGGGCTAATGAGCAGTTCTTC. V is TRBV20-1 and J is TRBJ2-1; 7 bases fit TRBD1. After removal of 6 bases from V and 7 bases from J, the junction contained 6 bases not matched to a gene. Germline V gene data show CDR1 as DFQATT and CDR2 as SNEGSKA (reference sequence). The CDR3 runs to 12 residues.

As to this clonotype: Its ends do not fully match the called genes, so a read error is possible. The V gene is TRBV7-9, the J gene TRBJ2-3; D uncertain. The germline V gene has CDR1 SEHNR and CDR2 FQNEAQ (reference sequence). The CDR3 totals 15 residues. The DNA of the CDR3 is TGTACCAGCAGTTTCTCTACCACGCTCACAGATACGCAGTATTTT. This sequence encodes CTSSFSTTLTDTQYF.

The rearrangement uses TRBV29-1 and TRBJ2-1; maybe TRBD1 (5 bases). CDR3 length equals 13 residues. In germline, CDR1 is SQVTM, CDR2 ANQGSEA. Trimming took off 7 bases at V and 8 bases at J, with 18 bases between the two ends. CDR3 sequence (DNA): TGCAGCGCCCCGTTAGGGGAATTGGATGAGCAGTTCTTC. It translates to CSAPLGELDEQFF.

This clonotype showed up just a few times. The V gene is TRBV5-4, the J gene TRBJ1-2; perhaps TRBD1 as D (6 bases). The CDR3 has 14 residues. Germline loops: CDR1 SGHNT, CDR2 YYREEE (reference sequence). V dropped 4 bases and J dropped 2 bases, with 12 bases sitting between them. The chain's CDR3 is CASSPPQGNYGYTF. The DNA of the CDR3 is TGTGCCAGCAGCCCTCCCCAGGGGAACTATGGCTACACCTTC.

In its sample, this clonotype was seen a few times. The J gene is TRBJ1-2, the V gene TRBV27; the D gene is possibly TRBD1 (6 bases). This CDR3 has 16 residues. Trimming shortened V by 0 bases and J by 1 base, and 12 bases separated the two germline ends. Germline V gives CDR1 MNHEY, CDR2 SMNVEV (reference sequence). The CDR3 loop is CASSLSSEGHNYGYTF. The CDR3 region has the DNA TGTGCCAGCAGTTTATCATCGGAGGGACATAACTATGGCTACACCTTC.